This T cell receptor (beta chain) was profiled in a study of blood T cell repertoires in COVID-19 (TCRdb year 2020). Notes on the research overall: Samples covering the acute and convalescent phases of COVID-19 were provided by collaborators in the United States, Italy and Spain. Sample metadata almost always included a de-identified subject ID, COVID-19 status, age in years and sex. Subjects who had been exposed to COVID-19, were actively infected with it, or had recovered from it provided the deeply sampled blood TCRbeta repertoires that made up the dataset. Where HLA class I and class II types were available, the types were taken from metadata supplied by the sample provider, not from assay-based typing. The samples were drawn from two sources: the first 160 participants of the ongoing ImmuneRACE study, and 1,254 subjects contributed by 6 global collaborators. The material from the prospective study consisted of cDNA or gDNA derived from T cells, B-cell-depleted T cells, or PBMCs. A freely available public database, intended as a resource for researchers studying the immune response to SARS-CoV-2, is where the repertoires were released. Paper-wide results and their limitations: Clinical and demographic metadata were provided uncurated, with the amount varying by source and participant.

About this clone itself: It lacks a known antigen. No base quality information exists; no much larger clone differs at one position.

Whole blood was collected in K2EDTA tubes by collaborating institutions according to the institutions' own protocols. For TCRbeta analysis, collaborators shipped samples in one of three forms: frozen whole blood, isolated PBMCs, or DNA extracted from either of those sample types. CDR1 and CDR2 are drawn from the germline V gene: SNHLY, FYNNEI. V is pruned by 3 bases and J by 6 bases, leaving 1 base of the junction without a gene match. Measured from the cysteine to the phenylalanine, the CDR3 is 13 residues long. Only CDR3 DNA is held: 39 bases, read in frame from base 1. The immunoSEQ Assay, a bias-controlled multiplex PCR, was used to amplify TCRbeta CDR3 regions from genomic DNA. As for how the authors treated the data: Within the assay, amplification of reference gene primers was used to estimate how many nucleated cells each sample contained. To quantify the absolute abundance of each unique TCRbeta CDR3 rearrangement, sequence reads were collapsed and filtered. For each sample, productive Simpson clonality was calculated by taking the square root of Simpson's diversity index across productive rearrangements. TCRdb re-hosts the immuneACCESS table, in-frame sequences only. Its copies lack some clones; in the studies checked, an unresolved V gene accounts for under half of them, and the cause for the rest is not known. V, J and clone size are those of that table, while D and trimming were read from the DNA. The sample table records hundreds of thousands of clones; 65% to 90% of these occur just once. The biggest ten clones account for roughly 5% of the sample.

This receptor chain uses TRBV2 and TRBJ2-2; TRBD2 aligns with 7 central bases. Sequenced input: peripheral blood. This clonotype was obtained from a man aged 50-60 years with active or convalescent COVID-19. Here is the DNA: TGTGCCAGCAGTGAGAGCGGGGCCGGGGAGCTGTTTTTT. It translates as CASSESGAGELFF.